This TCR beta chain originates from a study of T cells and Merkel cell carcinoma outcomes. Comment on this clone: Its antigen is as yet unknown. Other DNA sequences from this sample encode an identical CDR3 as well.

CDR1 is KGHSH and CDR2 is LQKENI in the germline V gene. The CDR3 length is 14 residues. V was pared by 2 bases and J by 7 bases, with 15 bases between. Study-wide findings and caveats: Merkel cell carcinoma outcomes were reportedly predicted by repertoire and T-cell density.

Using immunoSEQ multiplex PCR, the repertoire was profiled, and TCRdb retains in-frame clones only, with some absent. The table lists approximately 620 clones, 75% to 95% of them singletons. This clonotype was sampled from a human donor with Merkel cell carcinoma. This chain joins TRBV18 and TRBJ2-7, with D possibly matching TRBD1 (6 bases). The source material was tumor tissue from Merkel cell carcinoma. CDR3 sequence reads: CASSPGQGPGEQYF. The DNA for the CDR3 is TGTGCCAGCTCACCAGGGCAGGGGCCTGGAGAGCAGTACTTC.